These T cell receptor beta chains were read from a single sample in a study of CD8+CD57+ T cells in acquired aplastic anemia. TCRdb reanalysed the reads using MiXCR and keeps one entry per CDR3 protein. The data show fewer than 200,000 distinct CDR3 sequences, roughly 50% seen once. Specimen: sorted CD4+, CD8+, or CD8+CD57+ T cells (not recorded which) from PBMCs. Receptors originate from a human donor with aplastic anemia. Each CDR3 is given with its conserved first and last residue. D genes are given only for firm matches. Not every row has a clone size; where given, it reads once, few, many or a size class.

>TRBJ1-1|NA|TRBV2|TRBD1
CACTLDRGNAEAFF
TGTGCCTGCACCCTGGACAGGGGGAACGCTGAAGCTTTCTTT
>TRBJ1-2|many|TRBV6-1|TRBD1
CASRDRDRGKLDYGYTF
TGTGCCAGCAGGGACCGGGACAGGGGGAAGTTAGACTATGGCTACACCTTC
>TRBJ1-6|NA|TRBV28|TRBD1
CASRAGQGNNSPLHF
TGTGCCAGCAGGGCCGGACAGGGGAATAATTCACCCCTCCACTTT
>TRBJ2-3|many|TRBV4-1|TRBD2
CASSQPGTKDTQYF
TGCGCCAGCAGCCAACCGGGGACTAAAGATACGCAGTATTTT
>TRBJ1-3|NA|TRBV5-5|NA
CASSLAQIPGNTIYF
TGTGCCAGCAGCTTGGCCCAGATTCCTGGAAACACCATATATTTT
>TRBJ1-6|NA|TRBV20-1|NA
CSAREAWDDSPLHF
TGCAGTGCTAGAGAAGCCTGGGACGACTCACCCCTCCACTTT
>TRBJ1-5|NA|TRBV11-1|TRBD1
CASSVGRGCGNQPQHF
TGTGCCAGCAGCGTTGGCAGGGGGTGCGGCAATCAGCCCCAGCATTTT
>TRBJ2-3|medium-sized|TRBV10-2|NA
CASSTGDTQYF
TGCGCCAGCAGTACGGGAGATACGCAGTATTTT
>TRBJ2-5|NA|TRBV11-2|NA
CASSQFPRGRVGETQYF
TGTGCCAGCAGCCAGTTCCCCAGGGGAAGGGTTGGGGAGACCCAGTACTTC
>TRBJ1-5|NA|TRBV15|NA
CATSRVQGSQPQHF
TGTGCCACCAGCAGAGTACAGGGATCTCAGCCCCAGCATTTT
>TRBJ2-7|many|TRBV3-1|NA
CASRQQGTTYEQYF
TGTGCCAGCAGACAACAGGGTACAACCTACGAGCAGTACTTC
>TRBJ2-2|NA|TRBV15|TRBD2
CATSRVEGRDTGELFF
TGTGCCACCAGCAGAGTAGAGGGGAGGGACACCGGGGAGCTGTTTTTT
>TRBJ1-6|few|TRBV7-7|NA
CASSIGLNSPLHF
TGTGCTAGCAGTATAGGACTTAATTCACCCCTCCACTTT
>TRBJ1-1|NA|TRBV4-1|NA
CASSQDRVTALNTEAFF
TGCGCCAGCAGCCAAGATCGAGTTACCGCGCTTAACACTGAAGCTTTCTTT
>TRBJ2-7|few|TRBV2|NA
CASSVPDSYEQYF
TGTGCCAGCAGTGTACCGGACTCCTACGAGCAGTACTTC
>TRBJ2-7|few|TRBV29-1|NA
CSVYLTGREQYF
TGCAGCGTCTATCTAACTGGACGGGAGCAGTACTTC
>TRBJ1-2|NA|TRBV19|NA
CASNSRTLNYGYTF
TGTGCCAGTAATTCTAGGACCCTTAACTATGGCTACACCTTC